This T cell receptor beta chain was observed in a study of cytomegalovirus exposure and HLA in healthy donors (dated by TCRdb to 2017 to 2019). In the study overall: An earlier analysis of roughly 500 of the donors reported 276 Gb of sequence data and 117 million unique TCR beta sequences obtained from around 170 million T cells. Alongside the repertoire data, information on donor age, sex, ethnicity and CMV serostatus was compiled. Among the roughly 400 genotyped donors, under 90% belonged to the genetic ancestry cluster associated with self-reported Caucasian donors. The study profiled the T cell repertoires of hundreds of subjects by immunosequencing and related them to cytomegalovirus serostatus. To predict cytomegalovirus infection status, the study combined high-throughput TCR immunosequencing, statistical association of individual TCRs with disease status, and machine learning. Roughly 320 gigabases of sequencing data and roughly 80 million unique TCR sequences made up an early release that covered several hundred HLA-typed donors. In an earlier analysis of 500 to 650 of the donors, high-throughput TCR beta sequencing was used to judge whether each TCR beta V gene segment behaved as functional or pseudogenic. Besides the first cohort of approximately 670 subjects, a separate validation cohort made up of 90 to 150 different subjects was used. Every repertoire in the discovery cohort had been generated on one and the same sequencing platform. A later genetic analysis used genome-wide SNP genotypes for about 65% of the roughly 700 donors, treating that subset as a discovery cohort. Roughly 5 DR-DQ haplotypes were handled as single units for association and clustering, since linkage in the cohort was strong. Typing coverage varied by locus: 629-630 donors for A, B, C, DRB1 and DQB1; more than 500 for DQA1; approximately 610 for DPA1; approximately 490 for DPB1. Among some 400 genotyped donors of the cohort, an average of about 240,000 unique TCR beta nucleotide sequences were sequenced per donor, approximately 20% of them non-productive. HLA typing included class I and class II loci at four-digit resolution. In the later analysis, no new phenotypic data were used to find candidate immune exposures; instead, reliance was placed on TCR beta sequences and their occurrence across donors. A later analysis re-analyzed previously published TCR beta repertoires from roughly 600 donors and added high-resolution HLA genotyping to study TCR occurrence patterns. The study was designed to test whether signatures of past pathogen exposure could be identified by cataloging public T cell receptors.

A remark on this clone: The antigen it binds to is not known. One base away there is no much larger clone; base qualities are not given.

A distance of 13 bases separates the germline ends of V and J, which lose 3 bases and 11 bases respectively. Taken from the germline V gene (reference sequence), the CDR1 and CDR2 loops are MNHEY and SMNVEV. Including the terminal cysteine and phenylalanine, the CDR3 comprises 13 residues. CDR3 DNA is the only sequence kept; it has 39 bases, read in frame from the first base. What the research found in general, with its limitations: In a later analysis, HLA-associated TCR beta chains were found to be more clonally expanded and to have lower generation probabilities than equally common non-associated chains. A group of highly shared sequence variants was considered likely to be a technical artifact of the sequencing pipeline. A further reported finding was that TCR beta sequences accurately predicted the HLA-A and HLA-B alleles for most subjects in the first cohort. A later genetic analysis associated a missense DCLRE1C variant with V-gene and J-gene trimming of TCR beta chains, and an independent cohort replicated the association. Only TCR beta chains were sequenced in this cohort, and the absence of alpha or paired-chain data limited detectable features. It was suggested by the authors that the approach could potentially be generalized to other disease states and immunological phenotypes. Linkage disequilibrium might explain the correlated functional status among segregating V segments, but an unknown experimental factor could not be ruled out. A later analysis reported that several top co-occurrence clusters appeared linked to parvovirus B19, influenza, CMV and Epstein-Barr virus. Cytomegalovirus status was reported to be diagnosed by the classifier with high specificity and sensitivity in both the original and validation cohorts. Because HLA typing was unavailable for some donors at each locus, only the typed subset was used in association tests. Most CMV-associated TCR beta chains appeared to be HLA-restricted in a later analysis, and the HLA associations seemed to be driven largely by CMV exposure. At a false discovery rate of 0.05, a later analysis linked some 17,000 TCR beta sequences to specific HLA alleles. In a later analysis, TCR association rates were found to vary across HLA loci, with the most associated TCRs seen for DRB1 alleles and the fewest for HLA-C alleles. Because counts were too low, about 18 rarely observed V segments, including chromosome 9 orphons, were excluded from the earlier analysis of several hundred of the donors. Strong co-occurrence of HLA alleles, especially DR and DQ, made assigning TCR associations to individual alleles difficult. The only immune exposure information available for the cohort was CMV serostatus. Across donors, most TCR sequences were observed very rarely, whereas some public TCRs were present in many individuals. According to a later genetic analysis, donors in an Asian-associated ancestry cluster had fewer N-insertions in productive TCRs than the roughly 660-donor mean. Some IMGT-functional V segments, including TRBV6-2 and TRBV6-3, could not be told apart with the 87-base-pair reads, so those segments were excluded. The presence/absence analyses assumed that sequencing depth was roughly uniform across donors, and that assumption may not be true. In vitro tests confirmed that a few of the cytomegalovirus-associated TCR beta chains recognize cytomegalovirus antigens. A total of 164 TCR beta chains were listed by the study as associated with cytomegalovirus. An earlier analysis of approximately 590 of the donors showed that most TCR beta V segments appeared in productive rearrangements either about 87% or about 30% of the time, which broadly matched IMGT annotations.

Libraries were prepared through the immunoSEQ multiplex PCR assay. A mixture of 60 forward primers for TCR Vbeta segments and 13 reverse primers for TCR Jbeta segments was used in the multiplex PCR. Amplification of the CDR3 region of rearranged TCR beta genes was performed with a multiplex PCR assay on genomic DNA. The amplified TCR beta libraries were sequenced on the Illumina HiSeq System as 87-base-pair reads. The source study handled its data this way. A later analysis tallied around 80 million unique TCR beta chains across the 666 repertoires, and approximately 12 million of those chains were shared by two or more donors. To remove PCR and sequencing errors, raw reads were error-corrected and collapsed into unique sequences using a nearest-neighbor algorithm that merged closely related sequences. Alignment of CDR3 sequences to IMGT reference sequences was used to assign V, D and J gene segments. For a sequence to be retained, a match of at least six nucleotides to both a V gene segment and a J gene segment was required. A rearrangement was called productive if the CDR3 had no stop codons and remained in frame with V and J, and every other rearrangement was called non-productive. Following IMGT convention, CDR3 was defined as the stretch from the second conserved V-encoded cysteine up to the conserved J-encoded phenylalanine. The earlier analysis of 587 of the donors excluded any sequence lacking an unambiguous match to a single V gene segment. In an earlier analysis of roughly 500 of the donors, V segments were called functional above 56.7% productive rearrangements and were called segregating when the between-donor standard deviation exceeded 5%. A statistical classification framework was built to diagnose cytomegalovirus status from the catalog of TCR beta chain sequences. A later analysis assigned V and J genes by comparing TCR nucleotide sequences with IMGT/GENE-DB human TR gene sequences. The TCRdist pipeline was used in a later analysis to assign CDR3 sequences and most-parsimonious VDJ recombination scenarios. A later analysis defined each TCR beta chain by its CDR3 amino acid sequence plus V-gene family, and excluded reads lacking a unique V-gene family. As a way to deal with suspected cross-contamination and a sequencing artifact, a later analysis dropped approximately 590 nucleotide sequences that were highly shared and had low generation probability. A later analysis calculated a clonal expansion index for each public chain from normalized within-repertoire ranks of inferred template counts. A later analysis computed generation probabilities with a VDJ recombination model fitted to out-of-frame rearrangements, and checked the results against IGoR. Hypergeometric tests were used in a later analysis to score TCR-TCR, TCR-HLA and TCR-CMV co-occurrence, with a repertoire-size bias correction applied to the TCR pairs. A later analysis estimated false discovery rates by permuting HLA or CMV assignments 20 times. In a later analysis, co-occurring TCRs were grouped using DBSCAN, with TCRdist sequence similarity added in when clustering inside HLA-allele-positive subsets. Co-occurrence clustering excluded repertoires with fewer than 30,000 or more than 120,000 public chains, plus five with anomalous nucleotide sharing. Not all clones reach the TCRdb copy of this immuneACCESS table, which keeps in-frame sequences only. Checked studies attribute under half of the gap to unresolved V genes and leave the rest unexplained. Clone size and V and J calls were adopted from that table, with D and trimming inferred from the DNA. For this sample there are about 200,000 clones; 70% to 80% appear just once. Of the sample, about 0.36% falls within the top ten clones.

The cohort consisted of some 730 healthy bone marrow donors. At the time of sampling, every cohort member was nominally healthy, though immune exposures that went unrecorded were likely present. The donor tested CMV seropositive, placing the donor among the 289 seropositive members of the cohort. Every donor gave a peripheral blood sample, and the peripheral blood mononuclear cells from that sample were used for TCR beta sequencing. Genomic DNA extraction from the blood cell samples was performed with the Qiagen DNeasy Blood Extraction Kit. The sequencing sample was made of PBMCs. The rearranged chain carries TRBV27 and TRBJ1-4, with the D gene call left open. The clonotype was recovered from a male donor in good health and CMV-seropositive. The CDR3 reads CASSFAGYGKLFF. DNA sequence: TGTGCCAGCAGTTTTGCGGGTTACGGGAAACTGTTTTTT.